The 22 T cell receptor beta chains reported below all come from one sample, sequenced in a study of glioma-infiltrating T cells. Using RNA template, CDR3s of TCR alpha and beta were amplified with iRepertoire arm-PCR. TCRdb analysed the multiplex PCR reads with MiXCR anew, one entry per CDR3 protein. Of some 150,000 distinct CDR3 sequences in the sample, roughly two fifths were seen once. The sequencing input was glioma tissue, nonneoplastic brain tissue, or PBMCs (not recorded which). These receptors all stem from a human donor with low-grade glioma or glioblastoma, undergoing nonglioma brain surgery, or in good health (not recorded which).

This clonotype came up a few times. The chain has TRBV6-1 and TRBJ2-1, with D hard to call. The V gene lost 6 bases and the J gene lost 0 bases, with 18 bases spanning the gap. The germline V gene has CDR1 MNHNS and CDR2 SASEGT. This CDR3 contains 17 residues. The CDR3 protein is CASSIYPMMSSYNEQFF. Here the CDR3 DNA reads TGTGCCAGCAGCATCTATCCGATGATGAGCTCCTACAATGAGCAGTTCTTC.

CDR3 coding DNA: TGCAGCGTTGTCAGACAGGGGGAAGGTGATACGCAGTATTTT. The encoded protein is CSVVRQGEGDTQYF. This rearrangement joins TRBV29-1 to TRBJ2-3; 9 bases are a match to TRBD1. The germline CDR1 and CDR2 sequences are SQVTM and ANQGSEA. The length of the CDR3 is 14 residues. Trimming cost V 4 bases and J 6 bases; bases outside gene matches: 8.

In this sample, this clonotype turned up a few times. The V gene is TRBV6-5, the J gene TRBJ2-7; 9 nucleotides line up with TRBD1. V was clipped by 0 bases and J by 3 bases; unmatched bases: 3. Germline assignment: CDR1 MNHEY and CDR2 SVGAGI. The CDR3 runs 15 residues. The CDR3 region has the DNA TGTGCCAGCAGTTACTCTCTGGGACAGGGCTACGAGCAGTACTTC. As protein: CASSYSLGQGYEQYF.

The chain carries TRBV7-3 and TRBJ2-2; D is unclear. The CDR3 consists of 13 residues. V was pared by 3 bases and J by 8 bases, with 10 bases between. Germline V gene data show CDR1 as SGHTA and CDR2 as FQGTGA. The CDR3: CASSLAAWGELFF. The DNA of the CDR3 is TGTGCCAGCAGCTTGGCGGCATGGGGGGAGCTGTTTTTT.

The chain carries TRBV4-2 and TRBJ1-2, with TRBD1 matching over 7 bases. Losses at the gene ends were 4 bases for V and 1 base for J; bases not matched to a gene: 9. The CDR3 runs 16 residues. Germline V gene sequence: CDR1 LGHNA, CDR2 YNFKEQ. The CDR3 nucleotides are TGTGCCAGCAGCCCAGGGGGGGAATTCGTTAACTATGGCTACACCTTC. Translation: CASSPGGEFVNYGYTF.

This clonotype was recorded a few times. The J gene is TRBJ1-1, the V gene TRBV27, with D perhaps TRBD1 (5 bases). CDR3 length: 14 residues. Germline CDR1 is MNHEY and CDR2 is SMNVEV (reference sequence). Trimming stripped 2 bases from V and 0 bases from J, with 7 bases between. Here the CDR3 DNA reads TGTGCCAGCAGTTTAACAGGCTTGAACACTGAAGCTTTCTTT. This codes for CASSLTGLNTEAFF.

The genes are TRBV4-2 and TRBJ2-3; the match to TRBD1 covers 7 bases. TRBJ2-5 explains the end of the DNA better; the J call may be wrong. This CDR3 has 14 amino acids. Germline assignment: CDR1 LGHNA and CDR2 YNFKEQ. CDR3 residues: CASSSEQGRETQYF. The DNA of the CDR3 is TGTGCCAGCAGCTCGGAACAGGGGAGAGAGACCCAGTACTTC.

This rearrangement joins TRBV20-1 to TRBJ1-5, with D possibly TRBD1 on 5 matching bases. The V end was cut by 0 bases, the J end by 5 bases, with 8 bases between. Germline values: CDR1 DFQATT, CDR2 SNEGSKA (reference sequence). The CDR3 has 13 residues. The CDR3 coding sequence is TGCAGTGCTAGAGACGGGGCCGATCAGCCCCAGCATTTT. Its translation is CSARDGADQPQHF.

Only one count was recorded for this clonotype. This sequence joins TRBV29-1 and TRBJ1-2, with D hard to call. With 3 bases removed from V and 0 bases from J, the gap between germline ends came to 5 bases. CDR1 is SQVTM and CDR2 is ANQGSEA in the germline V gene. The CDR3 consists of 12 residues. The CDR3 reads CSVEVANYGYTF. The CDR3 bases are TGCAGCGTTGAGGTGGCTAACTATGGCTACACCTTC.

Ten or more counts support this clonotype. The V and J genes are TRBV4-3 and TRBJ2-5; 8 bases map to TRBD2. CDR1 and CDR2 (germline): LGHNA, YSLEER. J gave up 5 bases and V 0 bases, and 5 bases lay outside the gene matches. The CDR3 loop spans 15 amino acids. The CDR3 spells CASSQEHGRVETQYF. The CDR3, as DNA: TGCGCCAGCAGCCAAGAACACGGGAGGGTTGAGACCCAGTACTTC.

The chain combines TRBV15 with TRBJ1-2; D unclear. CDR1 and CDR2 (germline): LNHNV, YYDKDF (reference sequence). Trimming removed 5 bases at V and 3 bases at J, with 7 bases between. The CDR3 contains 12 residues. CDR3 in amino acids: CATSYEDYGYTF. CDR3 coding DNA: TGTGCCACCAGCTACGAGGACTATGGCTACACCTTC.

This clonotype was observed a few times. The V and J genes are TRBV6-1 and TRBJ1-2; D is unresolved. V dropped 6 bases and J dropped 2 bases, with 13 bases sitting between them. Germline V CDR1 and CDR2: MNHNS, SASEGT. There are 14 residues in the CDR3. The CDR3 loop is CASRESGHNYGYTF. The CDR3 DNA reads as TGTGCCAGCAGAGAATCGGGCCACAACTATGGCTACACCTTC.

The rearrangement joins TRBV5-1 to TRBJ2-7; D is uncertain. Per germline, CDR1 SGHRS and CDR2 YFSETQ. The ends were cut back, 1 base at V and 2 bases at J, with 10 bases in the middle. There are 14 residues in the CDR3. In DNA form, the CDR3 reads TGCGCCAGCAGCTTGTCTCCAGTACCCTACGAGCAGTACTTC. It is translated as CASSLSPVPYEQYF.

This clonotype has only a few counts. The rearrangement uses TRBV20-1 and TRBJ1-1; D might be TRBD1 (5 bases). The CDR3 runs 14 residues. CDR1 is DFQATT and CDR2 is SNEGSKA in the germline V gene (reference sequence). Deletions cut 0 bases from V and 1 base from J, with 9 bases between. The CDR3 spells CSAREGTRNTEAFF. Written as DNA, the CDR3 is TGCAGTGCTAGAGAAGGGACCCGGAACACTGAAGCTTTCTTT.

The chain uses TRBV7-2 and TRBJ2-7, with a possible D match to TRBD2 (5 bases). Germline V gene data show CDR1 as SGHTA and CDR2 as FQGNSA. Trimming took off 5 bases at V and 9 bases at J, with 17 bases between the two ends. CDR3 length: 13 residues. For the CDR3, the DNA is TGTGCCAGCAGCCCAAATATTGAGGGTCGGCAGTACTTC. The encoded protein is CASSPNIEGRQYF.

This clonotype was seen a few times. The chain carries TRBV7-2 and TRBJ2-3; D might be TRBD1 or TRBD2, each matching 5 bases. Germline assignment: CDR1 SGHTA and CDR2 FQGNSA. This CDR3 contains 16 residues. The V and J ends lost 5 bases and 0 bases respectively, with 15 bases between them. Here the CDR3 reads CASSPDSGTSTDTQYF. The CDR3 nucleotides read TGTGCCAGCAGCCCCGACAGCGGTACTAGCACAGATACGCAGTATTTT.

The CDR3 DNA reads TGTGCCAGCTCACCCCAAGACTGGAGCTCTGGAAACACCATATATTTT. Protein: CASSPQDWSSGNTIYF. The chain carries TRBV18 and TRBJ1-3; D remains unclear. V dropped 3 bases and J dropped 0 bases, with 12 bases sitting between them. Germline V CDR1 and CDR2: KGHSH, LQKENI. The CDR3 runs 16 residues.

A word on this clonotype: This may be a read error, as it is one base from a much larger clone. The conserved closing phenylalanine or tryptophan is absent in this CDR3, likely reflecting a read error. V gene TRBV27 combines with J gene TRBJ1-1; no reliable D call. Germline V gives CDR1 MNHEY, CDR2 SMNVEV (reference sequence). V was pared by 3 bases and J by 0 bases, with 14 bases between. The CDR3 covers 16 residues. CDR3 residues: CASSFLYTRVNTEAFS. As DNA, the CDR3 is TGTGCCAGCAGTTTCCTTTACACGAGGGTGAACACTGAAGCTTTCTCT.

The chain combines TRBV7-8 with TRBJ1-2; TRBD1 is a possible D gene (5 bases). Germline assignment: CDR1 SGHVS and CDR2 FQNEAQ. Trimming stripped 2 bases from V and 6 bases from J, with 10 bases between. The CDR3 spans 13 residues. The CDR3 coding sequence is TGTGCCAGCAGCTTATGGGGGGTGGATGGCTACACCTTC. The encoded protein is CASSLWGVDGYTF.

This clonotype has at least ten counts. The chain is built from TRBV28 and TRBJ1-6, with a tentative D call TRBD1 (5 bases). V lost 7 bases and J 9 bases, leaving 16 bases between the germline ends. Germline V gene data show CDR1 as MDHEN and CDR2 as SYDVKM. The CDR3 has 14 amino acids. CDR3 protein: CASTLQGAFSPLHF. CDR3 DNA sequence: TGTGCCAGCACCCTGCAGGGAGCATTTTCACCCCTCCACTTT.

The chain carries TRBV7-2 and TRBJ1-1, with 9 bases that match TRBD1. This CDR3 is 14 amino acids long. In germline, CDR1 is SGHTA, CDR2 FQGNSA. J gave up 5 bases and V 5 bases, and 6 bases lay outside the gene matches. In nucleotides, the CDR3 is TGTGCCAGCAGCAAGGACAGGGGTTGGACTGAAGCTTTCTTT. Amino acid sequence: CASSKDRGWTEAFF. The whole variable domain, filled in from reference TRBV7-2 and TRBJ1-1, reads GAGVSQSPSNKVTEKGKDVELRCDPISGHTALYWYRQSLGQGLEFLIYFQGNSAPDKSGLPSDRFSAERTGGSVSTLTIQRTQQEDSAVYLCASSKDRGWTEAFFGQGTRLTVV.

As for this clonotype: This CDR3 is missing its conserved last phenylalanine or tryptophan, likely due to a read error. The DNA of the CDR3 is TGTGCCAGCAGTTTTCGACAGACTCAATCATACGAGCAGTACTCC. Its protein product is CASSFRQTQSYEQYS. The rearrangement links TRBV27 to TRBJ2-7; a weak D match, TRBD1 (5 bases). Germline V gene sequence: CDR1 MNHEY, CDR2 SMNVEV (reference sequence). The CDR3 runs to 15 residues. Trimming removed 3 bases at V and 4 bases at J, with 16 bases between.